This section outlines one TCR beta chain sequence together with its context. The target antigen is unknown. The data were taken from a study of a mutant IDH1 vaccine in newly diagnosed glioma. Time point denoted: week 35, safety follow-up. Vaccination comprised doses that each held 300 ug of mutant IDH1 20-mer peptide, plus topical imiquimod. V was cut by 5 bases and J by 6 bases, with 13 bases left in between. There are 14 residues in the CDR3. The germline CDR1 and CDR2 sequences are MDHEN and SYDVKM. The assay was immunoSEQ multiplex PCR, and TCRdb's table has in-frame clones only and misses some. Here the sample spans fewer than 45,000 clones, more than 80% being singletons.

The sequence was collected from a man aged 35 to 55 with glioma. The J gene is TRBJ2-2, the V gene TRBV28; possible D gene TRBD1, 6 bases. The sequencing used PBMCs, collected from a glioma patient whose treatment included an IDH1 peptide vaccine. The CDR3 protein is CASSPYRASGELFF. CDR3 DNA sequence: TGTGCCAGCAGTCCATACAGGGCTTCCGGGGAGCTGTTTTTT.